Below, 26 T cell receptor beta chains from the same sample are listed, as sequenced in a study of blood T cell repertoires in COVID-19. Method: immunoSEQ multiplex PCR; TCRdb's copy keeps in-frame clones and lacks some. The sample has about 70,000 clones, just under 80% seen once. The source material was peripheral blood. These TCRs come from a woman in her sixties or seventies with acute or convalescent COVID-19.

The chain has TRBV7-2 and TRBJ2-1, with 8 bases lining up with TRBD2. The CDR3 runs 13 residues. The J segment lost 8 bases and the V segment lost 3 bases, leaving 3 bases of the junction unmatched. Per the germline V gene, CDR1 is SGHTA and CDR2 is FQGNSA. The CDR3 DNA follows: TGTGCCAGCAGCTTCAGCGGGGGTTATGAGCAGTTCTTC. Its translation is CASSFSGGYEQFF. The variable domain in full, with the rest retrieved from reference TRBV7-2 and TRBJ2-1, is GAGVSQSPSNKVTEKGKDVELRCDPISGHTALYWYRQSLGQGLEFLIYFQGNSAPDKSGLPSDRFSAERTGGSVSTLTIQRTQQEDSAVYLCASSFSGGYEQFFGPGTRLTVL.

Here the CDR3 DNA reads TGTGCCAGCAGTTACTCGAGGCGGGGGTCGATTCTCAATTCACCCCTCCACTTT. This gives the protein CASSYSRRGSILNSPLHF. V usage is TRBV6-2 or TRBV6-3 and J usage is TRBJ1-6; D is possibly TRBD1 (5 bases). The germline CDR1 and CDR2 sequences are MNHEY and SVGEGT. V was shortened by 0 bases and J by 7 bases, with 19 bases between the two germline ends. CDR3 length: 18 amino acids.

The V call is TRBV25-1, the J call TRBJ1-2; 9 bases are a match to TRBD1. The length of the CDR3 is 14 residues. The trim removed 6 bases at V and 3 bases at J, leaving 5 bases unmatched. CDR1 and CDR2 (germline): MGHDK, SYGVNS. The CDR3 bases are TGTGCCAGCAGAGTTACAGGGGGCGACTATGGCTACACCTTC. It yields the protein CASRVTGGDYGYTF.

The V gene is TRBV6-2 or TRBV6-3, the J gene TRBJ1-1, with D unresolved. Germline CDR1 reads MNHEY; CDR2 reads SVGEGT. Deletions cut 6 bases from V and 5 bases from J, with 16 bases between. This CDR3 is built from 14 residues. The CDR3 reads CASSLSLVRTEAFF. CDR3 DNA sequence: TGTGCCAGCAGCCTATCTCTGGTCCGGACTGAAGCTTTCTTT.

The V gene is TRBV5-5, the J gene TRBJ2-7; tentatively, D is TRBD1 (5 bases). The CDR3 loop spans 15 amino acids. CDR1 is SGHKS, CDR2 YYEKEE, per germline (reference sequence). The V gene lost 3 bases and the J gene lost 3 bases, with 16 bases spanning the gap. The CDR3 is CASSSSVTAGYEQYF. CDR3 sequence (DNA): TGTGCCAGCAGCTCCTCAGTGACAGCCGGCTACGAGCAGTACTTC. The full variable domain, with the rest looked up from reference TRBV5-5 and TRBJ2-7, is DAGVTQSPTHLIKTRGQQVTLRCSPISGHKSVSWYQQVLGQGPQFIFQYYEKEERGRGNFPDRFSARQFPNYSSELNVNALLLGDSALYLCASSSSVTAGYEQYFGPGTRLTVT.

The J gene is TRBJ2-2, the V gene TRBV9; 9 nucleotides agree with TRBD1. V lost 5 bases, J lost 2 bases, and 4 bases stayed unmatched. The length of the CDR3 is 15 residues. Germline CDR1 and CDR2: SGDLS and YYNGEE. The CDR3 coding sequence is TGTGCCAGCAGTGTACAGGGGGCTAACACCGGGGAGCTGTTTTTT. Residues: CASSVQGANTGELFF.

This clone was observed a handful of times. V is TRBV2 and J is TRBJ1-5; 10 positions match TRBD1. Germline CDR1 SNHLY, CDR2 FYNNEI. The CDR3 has 13 residues. The ends lost 9 bases at V and 6 bases at J; junction bases unmatched: 5. The CDR3 nucleotides read TGTGCCAGTAAGACAGGGGGCCGTCAGCCCCAGCATTTT. This encodes CASKTGGRQPQHF.

The chain uses TRBV5-8 and TRBJ1-2; D unresolved. Trimming shortened V by 5 bases and J by 4 bases, and 12 bases separated the two germline ends. Germline CDR1 is SGHTS and CDR2 is YDEGEE. The CDR3 spans 13 residues. CDR3 loop: CASSPGLSYGYTF. The CDR3 DNA reads as TGTGCCAGCAGTCCGGGTCTGTCCTATGGCTACACCTTC.

The rearrangement uses TRBV6-5 and TRBJ1-4, with D hard to call. Germline loops: CDR1 MNHEY, CDR2 SVGAGI. The V gene lost 0 bases and the J gene lost 4 bases, with 6 bases spanning the gap. The CDR3 contains 14 residues. As DNA, the CDR3 is TGTGCCAGCAGTTACTCTACTATTAATGAAAAACTGTTTTTT. Translated: CASSYSTINEKLFF.

This chain joins TRBV19 and TRBJ1-2, with 11 bases aligning to TRBD1. The CDR3 is made up of 15 amino acids. Germline V gives CDR1 LNHDA, CDR2 SQIVND (reference sequence). V trimming: 8 bases; J trimming: 3 bases; junction bases outside the gene matches: 8. The CDR3 reads CASRTGGAQDYGYTF. The CDR3 bases are TGTGCCAGTCGGACAGGGGGCGCGCAGGACTATGGCTACACCTTC.

V gene TRBV30 combines with J gene TRBJ1-2; 7 bases are a match to TRBD1. The germline V gene has CDR1 GTSNPN and CDR2 SVGIG (reference sequence). This CDR3 region has 13 residues. With V trimmed by 4 bases and J by 3 bases, 5 bases remained unmatched. CDR3 coding DNA: TGTGCCTGGAATAGACAGGGAGACTATGGCTACACCTTC. Translated: CAWNRQGDYGYTF.

The genes are TRBV9 and TRBJ2-3, with a possible D match to TRBD2 (5 bases). Per germline, CDR1 SGDLS and CDR2 YYNGEE. The CDR3 has 15 residues. Trimming removed 0 bases at V and 0 bases at J, with 8 bases between. The CDR3 nucleotides are TGTGCCAGCAGCGTAGGACTATGGAGCACAGATACGCAGTATTTT. Translated: CASSVGLWSTDTQYF. Drawing the rest from reference TRBV9 and TRBJ2-3, the complete variable domain is DSGVTQTPKHLITATGQRVTLRCSPRSGDLSVYWYQQSLDQGLQFLIQYYNGEERAKGNILERFSAQQFPDLHSELNLSSLELGDSALYFCASSVGLWSTDTQYFGPGTRLTVL.

This clone was observed a single time. The chain recombines TRBV5-1 with TRBJ1-6; D gene unclear. The germline V gene encodes CDR1 SGHRS and CDR2 YFSETQ. This CDR3 contains 16 residues. The V end was cut by 4 bases, the J end by 0 bases, with 11 bases between. CDR3 sequence reads: CASSPTKSSYNSPLHF. The CDR3 DNA follows: TGCGCCAGCAGCCCCACTAAGAGCTCCTATAATTCACCCCTCCACTTT.

This clone has only a few counts. The chain links TRBV6-6 to TRBJ1-1, with a tentative D call TRBD1 (6 bases). The germline CDR1 and CDR2 sequences are MNHNY and SVGAGI (reference sequence). Trimming left V 8 bases short and J 11 bases short, with 15 bases between. There are 11 residues in the CDR3. CDR3 in amino acids: CASGGGPEAFF. Written as DNA, the CDR3 is TGTGCCAGCGGGGGGGGGCCCGAGGCTTTCTTT.

V usage is TRBV4-3 and J usage is TRBJ2-7; maybe TRBD2 (6 bases). CDR3 length: 13 amino acids. The germline V and J ends were trimmed by 3 bases and 5 bases, with 11 bases remaining between them. In germline, CDR1 is LGHNA, CDR2 YSLEER. CDR3 coding DNA: TGCGCCAGCAGCCACGGCGGGGCTCACGAGCAGTACTTC. Protein product: CASSHGGAHEQYF.

In this sample, this clone turned up once. The rearrangement joins TRBV7-3 to TRBJ1-2; 9 bases fit TRBD1. The CDR3 has 15 amino acids. J was trimmed by 4 bases and V by 1 base; bases with no gene match: 4. Per the germline V gene, CDR1 is SGHTA and CDR2 is FQGTGA. The CDR3 DNA is TGTGCCAGCAGCTTAAATACAGGGGGCGCCTATGGCTACACCTTC. It translates to CASSLNTGGAYGYTF.

V usage is TRBV28 and J usage is TRBJ2-2, with 9 bases fitting TRBD1. CDR1 is MDHEN, CDR2 SYDVKM, per germline. The CDR3 runs to 20 residues. Unmatched junction bases numbered 17, after V lost 4 bases and J lost 2 bases. The CDR3 region is CASSSTADRGAGQNTGELFF. For the CDR3, the DNA is TGTGCCAGCAGTTCCACCGCGGACAGGGGTGCGGGACAAAACACCGGGGAGCTGTTTTTT.

The genes are TRBV9 and TRBJ1-6; D is perhaps TRBD1 (6 bases). The CDR3 length is 15 residues. Germline CDR1 reads SGDLS; CDR2 reads YYNGEE. Trimming removed 3 bases from V and 9 bases from J, with 16 bases in between. CDR3 amino acids: CASSASGHDSSPLHF. The CDR3 DNA reads TGTGCCAGCAGCGCCTCGGGACACGATTCTTCACCCCTCCACTTT.

The chain links TRBV5-6 to TRBJ1-2, with TRBD1 identical over 8 bases. The CDR3 sequence is 15 residues long. The V segment lost 4 bases and the J segment 4 bases; nucleotides outside the gene matches: 9. Germline V gives CDR1 SGHDT, CDR2 YYEEEE. CDR3 coding DNA: TGTGCCAGCAGCCCGCAGGGGGCAGTTTTCTATGGCTACACCTTC. Its translation: CASSPQGAVFYGYTF.

The J gene is TRBJ2-7, the V gene TRBV5-6; D may be TRBD2 (6 bases). CDR3 length: 14 amino acids. V was clipped by 1 base and J by 3 bases, with 11 bases between them. CDR1 is SGHDT, CDR2 YYEEEE, per germline. CDR3 sequence reads: CASSLRGGDYEQYF. CDR3 bases: TGTGCCAGCAGCTTGCGCGGAGGGGACTACGAGCAGTACTTC.

This clone was seen a handful of times. The V and J genes are TRBV5-8 and TRBJ1-4; 9 bases map to TRBD1. Looked up from germline, CDR1 is SGHTS and CDR2 is YDEGEE. The CDR3 runs to 16 residues. V dropped 4 bases and J dropped 7; count of bases not matched to a gene: 11. The CDR3 sequence: CASSAGSGQGGEKLFF. Written as DNA, the CDR3 is TGTGCCAGCAGCGCAGGTTCGGGACAGGGCGGTGAAAAACTGTTTTTT.

J is TRBJ2-5 and V is TRBV4-3; 7 nucleotides line up with TRBD1. After removal of 1 base from V and 5 bases from J, the junction contained 7 bases not matched to a gene. This CDR3 region has 15 residues. Germline V gene sequence: CDR1 LGHNA, CDR2 YSLEER. The CDR3: CASSQATGQRETQYF. The CDR3 nucleotides read TGCGCCAGCAGCCAAGCGACAGGGCAACGGGAGACCCAGTACTTC.

V and J are TRBV2 and TRBJ2-3, with a tentative D call TRBD1 (5 bases). The CDR3 length is 12 residues. Per germline, CDR1 SNHLY and CDR2 FYNNEI. V was shortened by 7 bases and J by 2 bases, with 7 bases between the two germline ends. The CDR3 DNA reads TGTGCCAGCACCAGGGCCACAGATACGCAGTATTTT. Translated: CASTRATDTQYF.

The chain carries TRBV19 and TRBJ1-6; 7 positions agree with TRBD1. V was pared by 5 bases and J by 4 bases, with 2 bases of the junction left unmatched. Per the germline V gene, CDR1 is LNHDA and CDR2 is SQIVND (reference sequence). This CDR3 has 14 amino acids. The CDR3 DNA reads as TGTGCCAGTAGTCCGGGACAGTATAATTCACCCCTCCACTTT. Its translation is CASSPGQYNSPLHF.

The genes are TRBV9 and TRBJ2-1; 7 nucleotides match TRBD2. The CDR3 has 17 residues. Germline CDR1 reads SGDLS; CDR2 reads YYNGEE. Trimming at V came to 4 bases and at J to 3 bases, leaving 13 bases not matched to a gene. CDR3 coding DNA: TGTGCCAGCAGCCCCCGCGGGGGATGGGTTAACTACAATGAGCAGTTCTTC. This encodes CASSPRGGWVNYNEQFF.

This chain joins TRBV27 and TRBJ1-1, with TRBD1 matching 8 bases. V dropped 4 bases and J dropped 3; count of bases not matched to a gene: 7. Germline V gene lookup returns CDR1 MNHEY and CDR2 SMNVEV (reference sequence). The CDR3 loop spans 15 amino acids. CDR3: CASSSRQGWDTEAFF. The CDR3 bases are TGTGCCAGCAGTTCTCGACAGGGGTGGGACACTGAAGCTTTCTTT.